These T cell receptor beta chains were read from a single sample in a study of OX40 agonist ivuxolimab in advanced cancers. Sequencing was performed with immunoSEQ multiplex PCR; in TCRdb, only in-frame clones are kept and a portion is missing. Of 90,000 to 100,000 clones listed, 75% to 95% were seen once; the top ten hold 2.6%. Here the sequenced sample was CD4+ or CD8+ T cells sorted from blood, taken in a trial of the OX40 agonist ivuxolimab. These receptors were collected from an adult with an advanced solid tumor such as melanoma, head and neck, liver or kidney cancer. CDR3s include the opening cysteine and the closing phenylalanine or tryptophan. The order of the fields is D gene, J gene, clone size, V gene, CDR3 protein, CDR3 DNA. A D gene is named only where the DNA matches it firmly. Clone size, where shown, is once, few, many, or a class for clones that have expanded.

d_gene: .
j_gene: TRBJ2-5
abundance: .
v_gene: TRBV11-2
CDR3aa: CASSLARTDQETQYF
CDR3nt: TGTGCCAGCAGCTTAGCCCGGACAGACCAAGAGACCCAGTACTTC

d_gene: .
j_gene: TRBJ1-1
abundance: few
v_gene: TRBV7-9
CDR3aa: CASSFENTEAFF
CDR3nt: TGTGCCAGCAGCTTTGAGAACACTGAAGCTTTCTTT

d_gene: .
j_gene: TRBJ2-6
abundance: .
v_gene: TRBV28
CDR3aa: CASSTSSSSGANVLTF
CDR3nt: TGTGCCAGCAGTACCTCCTCCAGCTCTGGGGCCAACGTCCTGACTTTC

d_gene: .
j_gene: TRBJ2-1
abundance: .
v_gene: TRBV7-2
CDR3aa: CASSLGPDYAHEQFF
CDR3nt: TGTGCCAGCAGCTTAGGCCCGGACTACGCGCATGAGCAGTTCTTC

d_gene: .
j_gene: TRBJ1-5
abundance: .
v_gene: TRBV21-1
CDR3aa: CASSKDSAGGRDGNQPQHF
CDR3nt: TGTGCCAGCAGCAAAGATAGCGCAGGGGGCAGAGATGGCAATCAGCCCCAGCATTTT

d_gene: .
j_gene: TRBJ2-5
abundance: .
v_gene: TRBV11-2
CDR3aa: CASSLAQTEAETQYF
CDR3nt: TGTGCCAGCAGCTTAGCGCAGACTGAAGCAGAGACCCAGTACTTC

d_gene: TRBD1
j_gene: TRBJ2-7
abundance: .
v_gene: TRBV10-3
CDR3aa: CAIREPGQGSYEQYF
CDR3nt: TGTGCCATTCGGGAACCGGGACAGGGATCATACGAGCAGTACTTC

d_gene: .
j_gene: TRBJ2-7
abundance: .
v_gene: TRBV5-1
CDR3aa: CASSLDREYEQYF
CDR3nt: TGCGCCAGCAGCTTGGATAGGGAATACGAGCAGTACTTC

d_gene: TRBD1
j_gene: TRBJ2-2
abundance: .
v_gene: TRBV6-1
CDR3aa: CASRGQASTGELFF
CDR3nt: TGTGCCAGCAGGGGACAGGCGAGCACCGGGGAGCTGTTTTTT

d_gene: .
j_gene: TRBJ2-4
abundance: .
v_gene: TRBV28
CDR3aa: CASSKAGKNIQYF
CDR3nt: TGTGCCAGCAGTAAGGCAGGGAAAAACATTCAGTACTTC

d_gene: TRBD1
j_gene: TRBJ2-5
abundance: .
v_gene: TRBV28
CDR3aa: CAISGTGGLGQETQYF
CDR3nt: TGTGCCATATCCGGGACAGGGGGCCTGGGACAAGAGACCCAGTACTTC

d_gene: TRBD1
j_gene: TRBJ2-3
abundance: .
v_gene: TRBV5-1
CDR3aa: CASSTGQIADTQYF
CDR3nt: TGCGCCAGCAGCACGGGACAGATCGCAGATACGCAGTATTTT

d_gene: .
j_gene: TRBJ1-1
abundance: .
v_gene: TRBV19
CDR3aa: CASSMDTLLSAEAFF
CDR3nt: TGTGCCAGTAGTATGGACACGCTGTTATCCGCTGAAGCTTTCTTT

d_gene: TRBD2
j_gene: TRBJ2-7
abundance: .
v_gene: TRBV7-6
CDR3aa: CASSLGLAGAYEQYF
CDR3nt: TGTGCCAGCAGCTTAGGGCTAGCGGGAGCCTACGAGCAGTACTTC

d_gene: .
j_gene: TRBJ1-5
abundance: .
v_gene: TRBV7-2
CDR3aa: CASSLGGYDQPQHF
CDR3nt: TGTGCCAGCAGCCTAGGGGGTTACGATCAGCCCCAGCATTTT

d_gene: TRBD1
j_gene: TRBJ1-2
abundance: .
v_gene: TRBV28
CDR3aa: CASSSGTATNYGYTF
CDR3nt: TGTGCCAGCAGTTCCGGGACAGCTACCAACTATGGCTACACCTTC

d_gene: .
j_gene: TRBJ2-3
abundance: .
v_gene: TRBV11-2
CDR3aa: CASSLWGNTDTQYF
CDR3nt: TGTGCCAGCAGCTTATGGGGGAACACAGATACGCAGTATTTT

d_gene: TRBD2
j_gene: TRBJ2-7
abundance: .
v_gene: TRBV11-2
CDR3aa: CASSSRLAVLGGEQYF
CDR3nt: TGTGCCAGCAGCTCGAGACTAGCGGTCCTCGGCGGGGAGCAGTACTTC

d_gene: TRBD2
j_gene: TRBJ2-5
abundance: once
v_gene: TRBV13
CDR3aa: CASSLQQLGLAGDGKTQYF
CDR3nt: TGTGCCAGCAGCCTACAACAGCTAGGACTAGCGGGAGACGGGAAGACCCAGTACTTC

d_gene: TRBD1
j_gene: TRBJ2-7
abundance: .
v_gene: TRBV15
CDR3aa: CATSRGGQGRKYEQYF
CDR3nt: TGTGCCACCAGCAGAGGGGGACAGGGTCGGAAGTACGAGCAGTACTTC

d_gene: TRBD2
j_gene: TRBJ2-1
abundance: .
v_gene: TRBV7-3
CDR3aa: CASSPHSGSSYNEQFF
CDR3nt: TGTGCCAGCAGCCCTCATAGCGGGAGCTCCTACAATGAGCAGTTCTTC

d_gene: .
j_gene: TRBJ1-1
abundance: .
v_gene: TRBV5-1
CDR3aa: CASSLARAVRGEAFF
CDR3nt: TGCGCCAGCAGCTTGGCCAGGGCAGTTCGGGGTGAAGCTTTCTTT

d_gene: TRBD2
j_gene: TRBJ2-5
abundance: .
v_gene: TRBV4-3
CDR3aa: CASSQGGSGFGETQYF
CDR3nt: TGCGCCAGCAGCCAAGGGGGTAGCGGGTTCGGGGAGACCCAGTACTTC

d_gene: .
j_gene: TRBJ1-5
abundance: .
v_gene: TRBV5-1
CDR3aa: CASSLQGNDNQPQHF
CDR3nt: TGCGCCAGCAGCCTACAGGGAAACGATAATCAGCCCCAGCATTTT

d_gene: .
j_gene: TRBJ2-7
abundance: .
v_gene: TRBV6-5
CDR3aa: CASSYAGPTSPYEQYF
CDR3nt: TGTGCCAGCAGTTACGCAGGACCCACCTCTCCCTACGAGCAGTACTTC

d_gene: .
j_gene: TRBJ2-2
abundance: .
v_gene: TRBV13
CDR3aa: CASSPGTAANTGELFF
CDR3nt: TGTGCCAGCAGCCCGGGGACTGCGGCGAACACCGGGGAGCTGTTTTTT

d_gene: TRBD1
j_gene: TRBJ2-7
abundance: .
v_gene: TRBV5-4
CDR3aa: CASSSPTGVSEQYF
CDR3nt: TGTGCCAGCAGCTCCCCGACAGGGGTTAGCGAGCAGTACTTC

d_gene: .
j_gene: TRBJ2-5
abundance: .
v_gene: TRBV7-3
CDR3aa: CASSLGRVGETQYF
CDR3nt: TGTGCCAGCAGCTTAGGACGTGTCGGAGAGACCCAGTACTTC

d_gene: TRBD2
j_gene: TRBJ2-1
abundance: .
v_gene: TRBV2
CDR3aa: CASSELAGGDEQFF
CDR3nt: TGTGCCAGCAGTGAACTAGCGGGAGGGGATGAGCAGTTCTTC

d_gene: TRBD1
j_gene: TRBJ1-4
abundance: .
v_gene: TRBV7-9
CDR3aa: CASSLWTGPNEKLFF
CDR3nt: TGTGCCAGCAGCTTGTGGACAGGCCCGAATGAAAAACTGTTTTTT

d_gene: .
j_gene: TRBJ1-2
abundance: .
v_gene: TRBV2
CDR3aa: CASRSDLARGTGYTF
CDR3nt: TGTGCCAGCAGGAGTGATTTGGCCCGGGGAACTGGCTACACCTTC

d_gene: .
j_gene: TRBJ2-6
abundance: .
v_gene: TRBV14
CDR3aa: CASSSLGGANVLTF
CDR3nt: TGTGCCAGCAGCAGCCTCGGGGGGGCCAACGTCCTGACTTTC

d_gene: .
j_gene: TRBJ1-2
abundance: .
v_gene: TRBV28
CDR3aa: CASSLSGYGYTF
CDR3nt: TGTGCCAGCAGTTTATCGGGTTATGGCTACACCTTC

d_gene: .
j_gene: TRBJ2-2
abundance: .
v_gene: TRBV9
CDR3aa: CASSVALASGELFF
CDR3nt: TGTGCCAGCAGCGTAGCCTTAGCGAGCGGGGAGCTGTTTTTT

d_gene: .
j_gene: TRBJ2-1
abundance: .
v_gene: TRBV9
CDR3aa: CASSVVSGEQFF
CDR3nt: TGTGCCAGCAGCGTAGTAAGCGGAGAGCAGTTCTTC

d_gene: .
j_gene: TRBJ1-3
abundance: .
v_gene: TRBV28
CDR3aa: CASSSQGTGSWDTIYF
CDR3nt: TGTGCCAGCAGTTCGCAAGGAACAGGGTCTTGGGACACCATATATTTT

d_gene: .
j_gene: TRBJ2-7
abundance: .
v_gene: TRBV5-1
CDR3aa: CASSLEDRSLRNHF
CDR3nt: TGCGCCAGCAGCTTGGAAGACAGGTCTCTAAGAAACCACTTC

d_gene: .
j_gene: TRBJ1-3
abundance: once
v_gene: TRBV5-1
CDR3aa: CASSLSWVSGNTIYF
CDR3nt: TGCGCCAGCAGCTTGAGTTGGGTCTCTGGAAACACCATATATTTT

d_gene: .
j_gene: TRBJ1-1
abundance: .
v_gene: TRBV2
CDR3aa: CASRVDSPNTEAFF
CDR3nt: TGTGCCAGCAGAGTGGACAGCCCGAACACTGAAGCTTTCTTT

d_gene: TRBD1
j_gene: TRBJ2-1
abundance: .
v_gene: TRBV19
CDR3aa: CASSMSGTGGREQFF
CDR3nt: TGTGCCAGTAGTATGTCTGGGACAGGCGGACGCGAGCAGTTCTTC

d_gene: .
j_gene: TRBJ1-4
abundance: .
v_gene: TRBV5-1
CDR3aa: CASSRGLREKLFF
CDR3nt: TGCGCCAGCAGCCGGGGGCTAAGGGAAAAACTGTTTTTT

d_gene: .
j_gene: TRBJ1-4
abundance: once
v_gene: TRBV6-5
CDR3aa: CASSYSMGMAPLFF
CDR3nt: TGTGCCAGCAGTTACTCAATGGGTATGGCACCCCTGTTTTTT

d_gene: .
j_gene: TRBJ2-5
abundance: once
v_gene: TRBV5-1
CDR3aa: CASSLGGVQETQYF
CDR3nt: TGCGCCAGCAGCCTAGGGGGAGTCCAAGAGACCCAGTACTTC

d_gene: .
j_gene: TRBJ2-7
abundance: .
v_gene: TRBV11-3
CDR3aa: CASSHGPEQYF
CDR3nt: TGTGCCAGCAGCCACGGACCAGAGCAGTACTTC

d_gene: .
j_gene: TRBJ1-1
abundance: .
v_gene: TRBV6-5
CDR3aa: CASSYTPGRTEAFF
CDR3nt: TGTGCCAGCAGTTACACCCCAGGGCGCACTGAAGCTTTCTTT

d_gene: TRBD1
j_gene: TRBJ1-2
abundance: .
v_gene: TRBV7-2
CDR3aa: CASSLARGGDGYTF
CDR3nt: TGTGCCAGCAGCTTAGCGCGAGGGGGCGATGGCTACACCTTC

d_gene: TRBD2
j_gene: TRBJ2-5
abundance: .
v_gene: TRBV2
CDR3aa: CASSRGLAGGETQYF
CDR3nt: TGTGCCAGCAGCCGCGGACTAGCGGGGGGAGAGACCCAGTACTTC

d_gene: TRBD2
j_gene: TRBJ2-1
abundance: few
v_gene: TRBV4-1
CDR3aa: CASRIPGTSGNNEQFF
CDR3nt: TGCGCCAGCAGAATTCCCGGGACTAGCGGCAACAATGAGCAGTTCTTC

d_gene: .
j_gene: TRBJ2-2
abundance: .
v_gene: TRBV5-4
CDR3aa: CASSLGGGLNTGELFF
CDR3nt: TGTGCCAGCAGCTTGGGTGGCGGTCTGAACACCGGGGAGCTGTTTTTT